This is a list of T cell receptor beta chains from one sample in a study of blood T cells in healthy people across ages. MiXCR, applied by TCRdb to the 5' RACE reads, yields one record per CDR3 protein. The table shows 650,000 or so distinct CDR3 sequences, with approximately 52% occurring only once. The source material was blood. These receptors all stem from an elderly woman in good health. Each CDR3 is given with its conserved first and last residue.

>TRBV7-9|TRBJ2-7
CASSPGGMNEQYF
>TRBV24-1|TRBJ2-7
CATSAVRQAYEQYF
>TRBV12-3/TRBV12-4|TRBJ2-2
CASSFQSRGRTGELFF
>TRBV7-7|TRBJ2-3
CASSLNSGRGDTQYF
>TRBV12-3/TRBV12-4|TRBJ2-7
CASSLGASSYEQYF
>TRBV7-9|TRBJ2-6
CASSLDLSGANVLTF
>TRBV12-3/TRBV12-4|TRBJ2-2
CASSLGNRGSTGELFF
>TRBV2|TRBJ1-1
CASSVAGQNTEAFF
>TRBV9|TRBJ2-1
CASSPGITGHNEQFF
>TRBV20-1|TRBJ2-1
CSAREGIGNIYNEQFF
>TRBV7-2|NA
CASSPSPGQGAYEQYF
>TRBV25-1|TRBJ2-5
CASSDPTGGQETQYF
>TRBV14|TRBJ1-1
CASSLQTVAFF
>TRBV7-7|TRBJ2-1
CASSYNPRGEQFF
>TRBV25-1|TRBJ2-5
CASSVSGTAQETQYF
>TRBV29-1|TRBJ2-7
CSVADLSTYEQYF